Only one count was recorded for the clone carrying this T cell receptor beta chain. Antigen: not known. The source of the sample is a study of T cell responses to AZD1222 COVID-19 vaccine. Here immunoSEQ multiplex PCR was the method, and the copy in TCRdb shows in-frame clones only, minus some. The repertoire includes 80,000 to 85,000 clones, approximately 90% of them detected once, and 8% sits in the top ten. The CDR3 runs 15 residues. The germline gives CDR1 SNHLY, CDR2 FYNNEI. The V segment lost 6 bases and the J segment 2 bases; nucleotides outside the gene matches: 8. Study-level findings and limits: Among AZD1222 vaccinees, only six or seven were seropositive at baseline.

The chain links TRBV2 to TRBJ2-5; 8 bases line up with TRBD1. This specimen was peripheral blood, taken 28 days after the second AZD1222 dose. The sequence derives from an adult who received the AZD1222 COVID-19 vaccine. The CDR3, as DNA: TGTGCCAGCAGCCCCTTACAGGGGGGTCAAGAGACCCAGTACTTC. Amino acids: CASSPLQGGQETQYF.